This T cell receptor (beta chain) comes out of a study of cytomegalovirus exposure and HLA in healthy donors. Study-level points and caveats: The sole available immune exposure information was CMV serostatus. There were several of the most significant clusters that appeared linked to common viral pathogens in a later analysis. For most subjects, TCR beta sequences were reported to predict HLA-A and HLA-B alleles with accuracy. In a later analysis, V- and J-gene trimming of beta chains associated with a DCLRE1C missense variant, replicated independently.

PCR was performed using 60 Vbeta and 13 Jbeta primers. Assay: immunoSEQ multiplex PCR; the TCRdb copy retains only in-frame clones and omits some. The sample holds 210,000 or so clones, 77% seen once. Trimming removed 5 bases at V and 0 bases at J, with 5 bases between. Germline values: CDR1 MNHEY, CDR2 SVGAGI. The CDR3 has 14 residues. This clone was seen a few times. Its antigen is unknown. Distinct nucleotide sequences in the sample also encode this CDR3. Sequences were obtained from PBMCs. The chain has TRBV6-5 and TRBJ2-6; D call uncertain. The origin of this receptor is a woman aged 25 to 39 in good health and CMV-seropositive. The CDR3 coding sequence is TGTGCCAGCAGTGGTAGCTCTGGGGCCAACGTCCTGACTTTC. As protein: CASSGSSGANVLTF.